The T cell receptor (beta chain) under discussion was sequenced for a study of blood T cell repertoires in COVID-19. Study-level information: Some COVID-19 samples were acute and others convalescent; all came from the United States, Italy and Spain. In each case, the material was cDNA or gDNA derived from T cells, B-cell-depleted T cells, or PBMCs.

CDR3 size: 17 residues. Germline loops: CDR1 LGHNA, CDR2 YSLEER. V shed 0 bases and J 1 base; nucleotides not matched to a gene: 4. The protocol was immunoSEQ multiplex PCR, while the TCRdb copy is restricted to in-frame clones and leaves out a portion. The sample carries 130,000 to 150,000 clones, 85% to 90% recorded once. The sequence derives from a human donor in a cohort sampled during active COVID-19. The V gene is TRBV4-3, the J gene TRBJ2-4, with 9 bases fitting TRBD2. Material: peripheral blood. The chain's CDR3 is CASSQDFLAGAKNIQYF. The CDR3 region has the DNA TGCGCCAGCAGCCAAGATTTCCTAGCGGGGGCCAAAAACATTCAGTACTTC.